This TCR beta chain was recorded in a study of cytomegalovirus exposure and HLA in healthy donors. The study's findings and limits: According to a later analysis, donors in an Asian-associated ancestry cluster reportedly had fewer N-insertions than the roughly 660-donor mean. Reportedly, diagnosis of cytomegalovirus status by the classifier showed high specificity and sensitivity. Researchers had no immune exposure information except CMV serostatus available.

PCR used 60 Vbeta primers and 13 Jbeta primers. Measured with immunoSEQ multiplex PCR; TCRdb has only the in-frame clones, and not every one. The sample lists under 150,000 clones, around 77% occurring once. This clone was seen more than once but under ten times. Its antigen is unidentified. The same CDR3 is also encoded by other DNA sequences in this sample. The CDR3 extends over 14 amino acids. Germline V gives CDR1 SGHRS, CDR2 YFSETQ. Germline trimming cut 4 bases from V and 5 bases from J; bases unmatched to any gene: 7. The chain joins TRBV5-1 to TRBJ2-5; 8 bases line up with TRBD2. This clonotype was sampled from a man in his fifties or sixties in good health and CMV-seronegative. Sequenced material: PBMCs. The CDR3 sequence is CASSPAGGRETQYF. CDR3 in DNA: TGCGCCAGCAGCCCCGCCGGCGGGAGGGAGACCCAGTACTTC.